A selection of T cell receptor beta chains follows, all from one sample in a study of OX40 agonist ivuxolimab in advanced cancers. Only in-frame clones appear in the TCRdb table, and some are missing; sequencing was by immunoSEQ multiplex PCR. The sample consists of some 77,000 clones, around 90% of them appearing once. The sample in question was CD4+ or CD8+ T cells sorted from blood, obtained in a trial of the OX40 agonist ivuxolimab. The receptor source for this set is an adult with an advanced solid tumor such as melanoma, head and neck, liver or kidney cancer. CDR3s include the opening cysteine and the closing phenylalanine or tryptophan. The order of the fields is D gene, clone size, J gene, V gene, CDR3 protein, CDR3 DNA. A D gene is named only where the DNA matches it firmly. Size is omitted from some rows. Given values are once, few, many or a class for expanded clones.

>TRBD1|.|TRBJ1-6|TRBV30
CAWSAGQGGSPLHF
TGTGCCTGGAGTGCGGGACAGGGGGGTTCACCCCTCCACTTT
>TRBD2|few|TRBJ2-7|TRBV6-5
CASSYTRGLPYEQYF
TGTGCCAGCAGTTACACCCGGGGACTACCCTACGAGCAGTACTTC
>TRBD1|.|TRBJ2-6|TRBV19
CASSIWQGAAGANVLTF
TGTGCCAGTAGTATCTGGCAGGGGGCGGCAGGGGCCAACGTCCTGACTTTC
>.|.|TRBJ1-1|TRBV6-5
CASSYSGDGSEAFF
TGTGCCAGCAGTTACTCAGGGGACGGCTCCGAAGCTTTCTTT
>.|.|TRBJ1-2|TRBV7-9
CASSLVGALGYTF
TGTGCCAGCAGCTTAGTGGGGGCGCTTGGCTACACCTTC
>.|.|TRBJ1-2|TRBV6-5
CASKEGGRYGYTF
TGTGCCAGCAAAGAGGGAGGGAGGTATGGCTACACCTTC
>.|.|TRBJ1-1|TRBV5-1
CASSLQGGNTEAFF
TGCGCCAGCAGCTTACAAGGAGGGAACACTGAAGCTTTCTTT
>TRBD2|.|TRBJ2-1|TRBV5-1
CASSAGLVTYEQFF
TGCGCCAGCAGCGCGGGACTAGTCACCTATGAGCAGTTCTTC
>.|.|TRBJ2-5|TRBV7-8
CASSLGFVSQETQYF
TGTGCCAGCAGCTTAGGATTCGTGAGCCAAGAGACCCAGTACTTC
>TRBD1|.|TRBJ2-7|TRBV6-1
CASSPRTGGNYEQYF
TGTGCCAGCAGTCCCCGGACAGGGGGGAACTACGAGCAGTACTTC
>.|.|TRBJ2-1|TRBV9
CASSPRLDNEQFF
TGTGCCAGCAGCCCCCGACTTGACAATGAGCAGTTCTTC
>.|.|TRBJ2-3|TRBV7-9
CASSLASFRADTQYF
TGTGCCAGCAGCTTAGCATCGTTCAGGGCTGATACGCAGTATTTT
>TRBD1|.|TRBJ2-7|TRBV2
CASSQDRGEYEQYF
TGTGCCAGCAGTCAAGACAGGGGGGAATACGAGCAGTACTTC
>TRBD1|.|TRBJ2-7|TRBV28
CASSLGTGGYSYEQYF
TGTGCCAGCAGTTTAGGGACAGGGGGCTATTCCTACGAGCAGTACTTC
>TRBD2|.|TRBJ2-1|TRBV5-4
CASSFLAGTYNEQFF
TGTGCCAGCAGCTTTCTAGCGGGGACCTACAATGAGCAGTTCTTC
>.|many|TRBJ2-7|TRBV6-1
CASHRDLKQYF
TGTGCCAGCCACCGGGATCTGAAGCAGTACTTC
>.|.|TRBJ1-6|TRBV28
CASSRRDKHSSSYNSPLHF
TGTGCCAGCAGCCGCCGGGACAAACATTCAAGCTCCTATAATTCACCCCTCCACTTT
>.|.|TRBJ2-5|TRBV7-3
CASSLVAEGGETQYF
TGTGCCAGCAGCTTAGTAGCGGAGGGGGGGGAGACCCAGTACTTC
>.|.|TRBJ1-6|TRBV7-9
CASSLGEISPLHF
TGTGCCAGCAGCTTGGGAGAAATTTCACCCCTCCACTTT
>TRBD1|.|TRBJ1-2|TRBV7-2
CASSTRDSLYGYTF
TGTGCCAGCAGCACCCGGGACAGCCTCTATGGCTACACCTTC
>.|.|TRBJ2-1|TRBV9
CASSLGVKRNEQFF
TGTGCCAGCAGCCTAGGAGTTAAGCGGAATGAGCAGTTCTTC
>.|.|TRBJ1-3|TRBV2
CASTYSGNTIYF
TGTGCCAGCACCTACTCTGGAAACACCATATATTTT
>TRBD1|.|TRBJ1-4|TRBV5-1
CASSPDRSNEKLFF
TGCGCCAGCAGCCCGGACAGGTCTAATGAAAAACTGTTTTTT
>TRBD2|.|TRBJ2-7|TRBV9
CASSVAQGLDYEQYF
TGTGCCAGCAGCGTAGCTCAGGGACTAGACTACGAGCAGTACTTC
>TRBD2|.|TRBJ2-3|TRBV2
CASSTSGGGNTQYF
TGTGCCAGCAGTACTAGCGGGGGCGGAAATACGCAGTATTTT
>TRBD1|.|TRBJ1-1|TRBV11-3
CASSLQGASTEAFF
TGTGCCAGCAGCTTACAGGGGGCGTCCACTGAAGCTTTCTTT
>.|.|TRBJ2-3|TRBV5-1
CASSLGWSSTDTQYF
TGCGCCAGCAGCTTGGGATGGAGTAGCACAGATACGCAGTATTTT
>.|.|TRBJ1-2|TRBV10-3
CAIGAAANYGYTF
TGTGCCATCGGGGCAGCAGCTAACTATGGCTACACCTTC
>TRBD1|.|TRBJ1-2|TRBV7-2
CASRQGGFYGYTF
TGTGCCAGCCGACAGGGGGGTTTCTATGGCTACACCTTC
>TRBD2|few|TRBJ2-3|TRBV2
CASSAGGAGLGTQYF
TGTGCCAGCAGTGCCGGGGGGGCCGGGCTTGGTACGCAGTATTTT
>TRBD1|.|TRBJ2-1|TRBV18
CASSPKGTGFYNEQFF
TGTGCCAGCTCACCAAAAGGGACAGGGTTCTACAATGAGCAGTTCTTC
>TRBD1|.|TRBJ1-2|TRBV20-1
CSATGDYGYTF
TGCAGTGCCACAGGGGACTATGGCTACACCTTC
>.|.|TRBJ2-5|TRBV7-9
CASSLVGAIQQETQYF
TGTGCCAGCAGCTTAGTTGGGGCGATACAACAAGAGACCCAGTACTTC
>.|.|TRBJ1-1|TRBV6-1
CASSALGVAEAFF
TGTGCCAGCAGCGCCCTGGGGGTCGCTGAAGCTTTCTTT
>.|.|TRBJ1-2|TRBV7-9
CASSLGNLGYTF
TGTGCCAGCAGCTTAGGCAATCTTGGCTACACCTTC
>.|.|TRBJ2-7|TRBV7-2
CASSLGRPYEQYF
TGTGCCAGCAGCTTGGGCAGACCCTACGAGCAGTACTTC
>TRBD1|.|TRBJ2-5|TRBV2
CASRSSPGQRQETQYF
TGTGCCAGCAGGTCGTCCCCGGGACAGAGACAAGAGACCCAGTACTTC
>TRBD1|.|TRBJ2-5|TRBV10-2
CASSEPDRGLQETQYF
TGCGCCAGCAGTGAACCGGACAGGGGCCTCCAAGAGACCCAGTACTTC
>TRBD1|.|TRBJ1-1|TRBV6-5
CASKGQGGMNTEAFF
TGTGCCAGCAAAGGTCAGGGGGGAATGAACACTGAAGCTTTCTTT
>TRBD1|few|TRBJ1-4|TRBV2
CASSHRGSNEKLFF
TGTGCCAGCAGCCACAGGGGGAGCAATGAAAAACTGTTTTTT
>TRBD2|.|TRBJ2-7|TRBV27
CASSLSSGTSGNMGQYF
TGTGCCAGCAGTTTATCGAGCGGGACTAGCGGAAATATGGGGCAGTACTTC
>TRBD2|once|TRBJ2-1|TRBV27
CASTPYAGRAYNEQFF
TGTGCCAGCACCCCCTACGCGGGGAGGGCATACAATGAGCAGTTCTTC